This passage covers 25 T cell receptor beta chains from one sample sequenced in a study of breast tumors, draining lymph nodes, adjacent tissues. TCRdb fed the multiplex PCR reads into MiXCR, producing one record per CDR3 protein. The table records around 43,000 distinct CDR3 sequences, roughly 24% of them present only once. The sequencing sample was made of breast tumor tissue. These receptor sequences come from a female donor with breast cancer. Some clones in this sample may be carry-over from other donors' samples.

This clonotype has ten or more counts. This sequence joins TRBV19 and TRBJ1-2, with 8 nucleotides matching TRBD1. Trimming at V came to 6 bases and at J to 4 bases, leaving 10 bases not matched to a gene. From germline, CDR1 is LNHDA and CDR2 SQIVND (reference sequence). The CDR3 is 15 residues long. The CDR3, as DNA: TGTGCCAGTAGACTAAGGACAGGGCGGACCTATGGCTACACCTTC. This codes for CASRLRTGRTYGYTF.

This clonotype came up many times. The chain carries TRBV9 and TRBJ2-7; TRBD2 agrees at 13 bases. There are 17 residues in the CDR3. CDR1 is SGDLS, CDR2 YYNGEE, per germline. With V trimmed by 4 bases and J by 3 bases, 10 bases remained unmatched. The chain's CDR3 is CASSKLPWTSGSYEQYF. CDR3 in DNA: TGTGCCAGCAGCAAACTTCCCTGGACTAGCGGGAGCTACGAGCAGTACTTC.

This clonotype was observed many times. The CDR3 region has the DNA TGTGCCAGCAGCCCTGGCTGGAGTTCCTACAATGAGCAGTTCTTC. This translates into CASSPGWSSYNEQFF. J is TRBJ2-1 and V is TRBV7-9; D is uncertain. The V end lost 5 bases, the J end lost 1 base, and 12 bases lay between the germline ends. The CDR3 contains 15 residues. The germline V gene has CDR1 SEHNR and CDR2 FQNEAQ (reference sequence).

This clonotype was detected many times. This rearrangement joins TRBV5-1 to TRBJ2-2, with TRBD2 matching 8 bases. The V gene's germline CDR1 is SGHRS and CDR2 YFSETQ. The J segment lost 0 bases and the V segment lost 0 bases, leaving 1 base of the junction unmatched. The CDR3 runs 16 residues. CDR3 region: CASSLGGGPNTGELFF. The CDR3 DNA reads TGCGCCAGCAGCTTGGGCGGGGGGCCGAACACCGGGGAGCTGTTTTTT.

This clonotype has ten or more counts. The chain combines TRBV12-3 or TRBV12-4 with TRBJ2-2; TRBD1 matches at 7 bases. CDR3 length equals 16 residues. The V gene end was trimmed by 5 bases and the J gene end by 7 bases; junction bases not matched to a gene: 13. CDR3 sequence: CASSGTGTEGFGELFF. The CDR3 DNA follows: TGTGCCAGCAGTGGAACCGGGACAGAGGGGTTCGGGGAGCTGTTTTTT.

Ten or more counts support this clonotype. The CDR3 is CASRGSSYNEQFF. The CDR3, as DNA: TGTGCCAGCCGGGGGAGCTCCTACAATGAGCAGTTCTTC. The chain combines TRBV7-2 with TRBJ2-1; D is perhaps TRBD2 (6 bases). This CDR3 spans 13 amino acids. CDR1 and CDR2 from the germline V gene are SGHTA and FQGNSA. V shed 8 bases and J shed 0 bases, with 8 bases lying between them.

On this clonotype itself: A much larger clone lies a single base off, so this may be a read error. No conserved phenylalanine or tryptophan ends this CDR3, so it is likely a read error. The chain is built from TRBV6-1 and TRBJ1-5; 7 nucleotides line up with TRBD1. Germline CDR1 is MNHNS and CDR2 is SASEGT. The CDR3 is 15 amino acids. J was trimmed by 9 bases and V by 6 bases; bases with no gene match: 14. In DNA, the CDR3 is TGTGCCAGCAGCCGCGGACAGGTTATTTTTTTGCCCCAGCATCTT. It specifies CASSRGQVIFLPQHL.

In its sample, this clonotype was seen many times. The rearrangement uses TRBV5-1 and TRBJ2-1; TRBD1 matches at 7 bases. The CDR3 runs 11 residues. CDR1 SGHRS and CDR2 YFSETQ come from the germline V gene. V was clipped by 4 bases and J by 15 bases; unmatched bases: 7. The CDR3 DNA follows: TGCGCCAGCAGCGCCGACAGGGTATCGTTCTTC. Translation gives CASSADRVSFF.

Ten or more counts support this clonotype. This chain uses TRBV29-1 with TRBJ1-2; 9 positions agree with TRBD1. CDR1 and CDR2 (germline): SQVTM, ANQGSEA. There are 11 residues in the CDR3. With V trimmed by 8 bases and J by 6 bases, 4 bases remained unmatched. CDR3 sequence reads: CSLWTGDGYTF. DNA for the CDR3: TGCAGCCTGTGGACAGGGGATGGCTACACCTTC. The full variable domain, rest sourced from reference TRBV29-1 and TRBJ1-2, is SAVISQKPSRDICQRGTSLTIQCQVDSQVTMMFWYRQQPGQSLTLIATANQGSEATYESGFVIDKFPISRPNLTFSTLTVSNMSPEDSSIYLCSLWTGDGYTFGSGTRLTVV.

Ten or more counts support this clonotype. V and J are TRBV2 and TRBJ2-1; D perhaps matches TRBD2 (6 bases). V dropped 6 bases and J dropped 2 bases, with 14 bases sitting between them. There are 15 residues in the CDR3. The germline V gene encodes CDR1 SNHLY and CDR2 FYNNEI. CDR3: CASSGSSDAYNEQFF. CDR3 bases: TGTGCCAGCAGCGGGTCTAGCGATGCCTACAATGAGCAGTTCTTC.

This clonotype has only a few counts. The V and J genes are TRBV5-1 and TRBJ2-3, with TRBD2 identical over 10 bases. After removal of 5 bases from V and 2 bases from J, the junction contained 5 bases not matched to a gene. The CDR3 runs to 15 residues. From germline, CDR1 is SGHRS and CDR2 YFSETQ. CDR3: CASRAGGGATDTQYF. CDR3 nucleotides: TGCGCCAGCAGAGCGGGAGGGGGGGCCACAGATACGCAGTATTTT.

The chain joins TRBV7-6 to TRBJ2-5, with D hard to call. The CDR3 extends over 14 amino acids. Germline V CDR1 and CDR2: SGHVS, FNYEAQ. Trimming stripped 5 bases from V and 4 bases from J, with 14 bases between. This CDR3 reads CASSHGPLGETQYF. CDR3 nucleotides: TGTGCCAGCAGCCACGGCCCGTTGGGAGAGACCCAGTACTTC.

In this sample, this clonotype turned up many times. J is TRBJ1-3 and V is TRBV7-9; D gene ambiguous. V was clipped by 5 bases and J by 7 bases, with 15 bases between them. This CDR3 is built from 14 residues. Germline CDR1 is SEHNR and CDR2 is FQNEAQ (reference sequence). The CDR3 coding sequence is TGTGCCAGCAGCAGACGGGCAGACCGGAACACCATATATTTT. Its protein product is CASSRRADRNTIYF.

This clonotype was counted at least ten times. The chain joins TRBV20-1 to TRBJ1-4; 9 bases match TRBD1. J lost 7 bases, V lost 6 bases, and 6 bases had no gene match. CDR1 is DFQATT, CDR2 SNEGSKA, per germline (reference sequence). The CDR3 contains 13 residues. The CDR3 region has the DNA TGCAGTGCACTGACAGGGGGAAGTGAAAAACTGTTTTTT. Protein: CSALTGGSEKLFF.

A remark on this clonotype: A much larger clone is a single base away; this may be a read error. The V call is TRBV7-9, the J call TRBJ1-5, with D unresolved. The CDR3 is made up of 14 amino acids. V was cut by 5 bases and J by 5 bases, with 13 bases left in between. Germline loops: CDR1 SEHNR, CDR2 FQNEAQ (reference sequence). The CDR3 nucleotides are TGTGCCAGCAGCATGGCAGGTCGGGATCAGCCCCAGCATTTT. The encoded protein is CASSMAGRDQPQHF.

The chain links TRBV5-4 to TRBJ2-1, with 8 bases that match TRBD2. The J segment lost 8 bases and the V segment lost 5 bases, leaving 12 bases of the junction unmatched. The germline gives CDR1 SGHNT, CDR2 YYREEE (reference sequence). CDR3 length equals 15 residues. The CDR3 nucleotides read TGTGCCAGCAGATATCCCCGGGAGGGCCTTGATGAGCAGTTCTTC. Translated: CASRYPREGLDEQFF.

This clonotype was seen a single time. This chain uses TRBV12-3 or TRBV12-4 with TRBJ2-7; D may be TRBD1 (7 bases). This CDR3 is built from 13 residues. Deletions cut 6 bases from V and 4 bases from J, with 13 bases between. CDR3 amino acids: CASRSRGTYEQYF. The DNA for the CDR3 is TGTGCCAGCAGGTCCAGGGGGACTTACGAGCAGTACTTC.

This clonotype was counted many times. The CDR3 DNA sequence: TGCGCCAGCCAACCGGAGGGGTCGGTTAACACCGGGGAGCTGTTTTTT. Its protein product is CASQPEGSVNTGELFF. This chain links TRBV10-1 with TRBJ2-2, with D tentatively TRBD2 (6 bases). V was trimmed by 8 bases and J by 2 bases, leaving 18 bases between them. The CDR3 has 16 residues. Looked up from germline, CDR1 is WNHNN and CDR2 is SYGVQD (reference sequence).

The J gene is TRBJ2-7, the V gene TRBV30, with a possible D match to TRBD2 (5 bases). Per the germline V gene, CDR1 is GTSNPN and CDR2 is SVGIG (reference sequence). The ends were cut back, 0 bases at V and 0 bases at J, with 15 bases in the middle. This CDR3 is 16 amino acids long. CDR3 residues: CAWSVVGMGSSYEQYF. Written as DNA, the CDR3 is TGTGCCTGGAGTGTGGTCGGAATGGGGAGCTCCTACGAGCAGTACTTC.

The chain has TRBV19 and TRBJ2-5; 7 nucleotides agree with TRBD1. The CDR3 is 15 residues long. Losses at the gene ends were 1 base for V and 3 bases for J; bases not matched to a gene: 5. Germline loops: CDR1 LNHDA, CDR2 SQIVND (reference sequence). Here the CDR3 DNA reads TGTGCCAGTAGTATAGGTGGGACAGAAAAAGAGACCCAGTACTTC. It encodes CASSIGGTEKETQYF.

This clonotype showed up many times. The gene calls are TRBV6-1 and TRBJ1-5, with D possibly TRBD1 on 5 matching bases. Germline V gives CDR1 MNHNS, CDR2 SASEGT. The germline V and J ends were trimmed by 0 bases and 2 bases, with 11 bases remaining between them. This CDR3 is 16 amino acids long. This CDR3 reads CASSEAMGLGNQPQHF. Here the CDR3 DNA reads TGTGCCAGCAGTGAAGCGATGGGGCTAGGCAATCAGCCCCAGCATTTT.

This clonotype was seen a few times. This chain connects TRBV2 to TRBJ1-1; D unresolved. Trimming took off 2 bases at V and 7 bases at J, with 2 bases between the two ends. In germline, CDR1 is SNHLY, CDR2 FYNNEI. CDR3 length equals 10 residues. The CDR3, as DNA: TGTGCCAGCAGTGAATTTGAAGCTTTCTTT. Translation gives CASSEFEAFF.

This clonotype was seen ten or more times. The chain combines TRBV20-1 with TRBJ1-2; no firm D call. V was cut by 4 bases and J by 0 bases, with 12 bases left in between. The CDR3 runs 14 residues. Germline values: CDR1 DFQATT, CDR2 SNEGSKA (reference sequence). The CDR3: CSATPQSSNYGYTF. The CDR3 nucleotides are TGCAGTGCTACCCCTCAGAGCTCTAACTATGGCTACACCTTC.

In this sample, this clonotype turned up a few times. J is TRBJ2-5 and V is TRBV7-4; possible D gene TRBD2, 6 bases. The CDR3 contains 18 residues. Germline CDR1 reads SGHVT; CDR2 reads SQSDAQ. Trimming shortened V by 5 bases and J by 3 bases, and 25 bases separated the two germline ends. CDR3 nucleotides: TGTGCCAGCAGCCCTCCCCCCCATCGGAGGGGTGAAGAAGAGACCCAGTACTTC. Its translation is CASSPPPHRRGEEETQYF. The variable domain in full, completed from reference TRBV7-4 and TRBJ2-5, reads GAGVSQSPRYKVAKRGRDVALRCDSISGHVTLYWYRQTLGQGSEVLTYSQSDAQRDKSGRPSGRFSAERPERSVSTLKIQRTEQGDSAVYLCASSPPPHRRGEEETQYFGPGTRLLVL.

A remark on this clonotype: A single base separates this from a much larger clone, so it may be a read error. The chain recombines TRBV18 with TRBJ2-5; TRBD2 agrees at 7 bases. The length of the CDR3 is 14 residues. Germline V CDR1 and CDR2: KGHSH, LQKENI. Unmatched junction bases numbered 4, after V lost 1 base and J lost 5 bases. CDR3 loop: CASSPRWGGETQYF. The CDR3, as DNA: TGTGCCAGCTCACCACGATGGGGGGGGGAGACCCAGTACTTC.